Listed here is a single TCR beta chain. The data are from a study of T cell changes during pregnancy in multiple sclerosis. The data were produced by immunoSEQ multiplex PCR, yet TCRdb's version contains in-frame clones alone and is incomplete. Altogether 100,000 or so clones are present, roughly nine tenths being singletons, with the ten largest covering 1% to 1.5%. After removal of 3 bases from V and 5 bases from J, the junction contained 7 bases not matched to a gene. Looked up from germline, CDR1 is KGHSH and CDR2 is LQKENI. The CDR3 contains 15 residues. The origin of this receptor is a female donor with multiple sclerosis, enrolled in a pregnancy study. This specimen consisted of peripheral blood, obtained in the second trimester of pregnancy. The chain recombines TRBV18 with TRBJ2-7, with TRBD2 identical over 10 bases. The CDR3 loop reads CASSPLGLAGDEQYF. CDR3 coding DNA: TGTGCCAGCTCACCCTTAGGCCTAGCGGGGGACGAGCAGTACTTC.